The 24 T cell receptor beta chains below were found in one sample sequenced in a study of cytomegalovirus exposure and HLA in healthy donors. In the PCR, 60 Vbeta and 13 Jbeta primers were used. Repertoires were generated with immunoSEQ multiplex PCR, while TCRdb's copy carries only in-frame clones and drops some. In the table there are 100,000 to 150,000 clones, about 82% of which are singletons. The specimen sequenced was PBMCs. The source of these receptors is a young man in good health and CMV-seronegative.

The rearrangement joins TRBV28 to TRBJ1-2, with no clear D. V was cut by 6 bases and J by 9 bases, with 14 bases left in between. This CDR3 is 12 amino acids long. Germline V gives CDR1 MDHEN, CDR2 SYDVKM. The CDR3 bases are TGTGCCAGCAGGAGGCTCATCGGGAGCTACACCTTC. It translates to CASRRLIGSYTF.

CDR3 DNA: TGTGCCAGCAGGGGACTAGCGGGAGGGCCAGATACGCAGTATTTT. Translated: CASRGLAGGPDTQYF. The chain employs TRBV6-1 and TRBJ2-3; 16 bases agree with TRBD2. Germline V gene sequence: CDR1 MNHNS, CDR2 SASEGT. There are 15 residues in the CDR3. V trimming: 6 bases; J trimming: 4 bases; junction bases outside the gene matches: 1.

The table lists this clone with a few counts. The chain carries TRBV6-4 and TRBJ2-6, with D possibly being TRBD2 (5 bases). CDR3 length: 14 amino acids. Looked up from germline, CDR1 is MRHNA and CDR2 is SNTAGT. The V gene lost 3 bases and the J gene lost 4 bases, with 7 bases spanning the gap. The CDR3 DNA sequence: TGTGCCAGCAGTGAGAGGGCCGGGGCCAACGTCCTGACTTTC. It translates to CASSERAGANVLTF.

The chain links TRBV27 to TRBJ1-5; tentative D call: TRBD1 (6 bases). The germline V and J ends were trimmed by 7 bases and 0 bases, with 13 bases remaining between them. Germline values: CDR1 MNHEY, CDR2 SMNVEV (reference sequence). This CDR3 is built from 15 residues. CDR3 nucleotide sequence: TGTGCCAGCACTATAACAGGGAATAGCAATCAGCCCCAGCATTTT. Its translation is CASTITGNSNQPQHF.

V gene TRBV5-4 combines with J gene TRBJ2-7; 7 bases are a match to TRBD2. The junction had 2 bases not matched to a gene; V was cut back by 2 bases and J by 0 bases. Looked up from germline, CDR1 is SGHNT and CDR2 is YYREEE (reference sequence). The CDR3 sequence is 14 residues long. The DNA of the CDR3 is TGTGCCAGCAGCTTCGGGAGGAGCTCCTACGAGCAGTACTTC. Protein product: CASSFGRSSYEQYF.

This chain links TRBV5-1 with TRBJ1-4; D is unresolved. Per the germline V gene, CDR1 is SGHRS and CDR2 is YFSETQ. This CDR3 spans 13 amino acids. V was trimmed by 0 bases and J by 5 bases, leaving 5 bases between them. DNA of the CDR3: TGCGCCAGCAGCTTGGTAGTGAATGAAAAACTGTTTTTT. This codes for CASSLVVNEKLFF.

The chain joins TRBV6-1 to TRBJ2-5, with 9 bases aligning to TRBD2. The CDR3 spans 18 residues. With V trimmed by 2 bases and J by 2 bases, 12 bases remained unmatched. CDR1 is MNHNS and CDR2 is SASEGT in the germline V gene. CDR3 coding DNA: TGTGCCAGCAGTGAACTAGGTCGGGCTAGCGGGACTCAAGAGACCCAGTACTTC. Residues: CASSELGRASGTQETQYF.

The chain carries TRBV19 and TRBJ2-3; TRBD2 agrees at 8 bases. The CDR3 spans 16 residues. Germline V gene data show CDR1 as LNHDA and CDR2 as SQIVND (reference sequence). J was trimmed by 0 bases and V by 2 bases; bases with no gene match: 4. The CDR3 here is CASSIMSSGSTDTQYF. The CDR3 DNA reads TGTGCCAGTAGTATAATGTCTAGCGGGAGCACAGATACGCAGTATTTT.

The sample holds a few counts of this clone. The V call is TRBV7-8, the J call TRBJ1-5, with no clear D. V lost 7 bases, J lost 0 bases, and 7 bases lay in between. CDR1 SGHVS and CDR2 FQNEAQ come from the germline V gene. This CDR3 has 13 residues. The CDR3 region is CASNTDSNQPQHF. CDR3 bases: TGTGCCAGCAACACAGATAGCAATCAGCCCCAGCATTTT.

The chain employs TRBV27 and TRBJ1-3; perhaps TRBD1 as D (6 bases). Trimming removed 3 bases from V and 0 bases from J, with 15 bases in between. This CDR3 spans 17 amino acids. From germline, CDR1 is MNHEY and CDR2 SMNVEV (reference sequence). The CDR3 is CASSFSRQAASGNTIYF. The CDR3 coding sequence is TGTGCCAGCAGTTTCTCCCGACAGGCGGCCTCTGGAAACACCATATATTTT.

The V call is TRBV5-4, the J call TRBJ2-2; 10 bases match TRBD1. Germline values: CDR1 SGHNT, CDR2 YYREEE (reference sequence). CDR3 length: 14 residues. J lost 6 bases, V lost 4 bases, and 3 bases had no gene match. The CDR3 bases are TGTGCCAGCAGCGCCGGACAGGGGGCCGGGGAGCTGTTTTTT. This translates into CASSAGQGAGELFF.

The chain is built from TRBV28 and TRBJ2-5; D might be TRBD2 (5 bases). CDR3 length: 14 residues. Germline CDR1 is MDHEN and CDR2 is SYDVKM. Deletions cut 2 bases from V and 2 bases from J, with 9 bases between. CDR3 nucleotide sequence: TGTGCCAGCAGTTTAGACGGGGTTCAAGAGACCCAGTACTTC. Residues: CASSLDGVQETQYF. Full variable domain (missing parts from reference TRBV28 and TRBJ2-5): DVKVTQSSRYLVKRTGEKVFLECVQDMDHENMFWYRQDPGLGLRLIYFSYDVKMKEKGDIPEGYSVSREKKERFSLILESASTNQTSMYLCASSLDGVQETQYFGPGTRLLVL.

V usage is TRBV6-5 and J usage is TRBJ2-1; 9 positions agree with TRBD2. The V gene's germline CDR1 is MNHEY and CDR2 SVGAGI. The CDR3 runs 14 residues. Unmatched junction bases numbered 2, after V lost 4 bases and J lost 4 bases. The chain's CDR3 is CASSLAGEYNEQFF. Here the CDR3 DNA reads TGTGCCAGCAGTTTAGCGGGGGAGTACAATGAGCAGTTCTTC.

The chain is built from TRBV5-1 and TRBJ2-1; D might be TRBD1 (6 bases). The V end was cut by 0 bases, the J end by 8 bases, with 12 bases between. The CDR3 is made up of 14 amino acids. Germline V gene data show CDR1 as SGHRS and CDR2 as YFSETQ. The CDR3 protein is CASSLEAAGDEQFF. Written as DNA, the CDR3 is TGCGCCAGCAGCTTGGAGGCGGCAGGGGATGAGCAGTTCTTC.

As DNA, the CDR3 is TGTGCCAGCAGTGAAGGAACGGGGGGGTACGAGCAGTACTTC. Protein sequence: CASSEGTGGYEQYF. V gene TRBV6-1 combines with J gene TRBJ2-7; 8 positions agree with TRBD2. The CDR3 is made up of 14 amino acids. The germline V gene encodes CDR1 MNHNS and CDR2 SASEGT. Trimming removed 1 base from V and 4 bases from J; junction bases left unmatched: 3.

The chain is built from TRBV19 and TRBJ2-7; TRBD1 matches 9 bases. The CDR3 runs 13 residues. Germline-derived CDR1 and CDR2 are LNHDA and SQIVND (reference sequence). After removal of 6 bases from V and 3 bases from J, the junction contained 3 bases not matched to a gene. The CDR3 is CASSGTGHYEQYF. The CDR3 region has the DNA TGTGCCAGTAGCGGGACAGGGCACTACGAGCAGTACTTC.

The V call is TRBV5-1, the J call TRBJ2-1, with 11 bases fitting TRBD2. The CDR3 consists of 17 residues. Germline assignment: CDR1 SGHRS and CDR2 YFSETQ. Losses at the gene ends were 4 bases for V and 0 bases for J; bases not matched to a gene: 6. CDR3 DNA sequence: TGCGCCAGCAGCCCTACTAGCGGGAGCCGCTCCTACAATGAGCAGTTCTTC. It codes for CASSPTSGSRSYNEQFF.

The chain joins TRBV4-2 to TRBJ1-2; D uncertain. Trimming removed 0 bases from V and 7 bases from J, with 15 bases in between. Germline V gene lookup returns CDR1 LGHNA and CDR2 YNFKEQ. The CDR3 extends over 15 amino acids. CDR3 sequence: CASSQDHTVPFGYTF. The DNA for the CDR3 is TGTGCCAGCAGCCAAGATCATACAGTCCCCTTTGGCTACACCTTC.

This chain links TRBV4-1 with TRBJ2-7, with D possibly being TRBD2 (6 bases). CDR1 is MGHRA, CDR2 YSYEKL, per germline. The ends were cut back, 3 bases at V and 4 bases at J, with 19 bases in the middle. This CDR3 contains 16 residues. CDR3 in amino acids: CASSQQGGTGFYEQYF. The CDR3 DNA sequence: TGCGCCAGCAGCCAGCAGGGCGGGACGGGTTTTTACGAGCAGTACTTC.

The CDR3 region has the DNA TGTGCCAGCAGTCTTCCCGGGACAGGGACTAATGAGCAGTTCTTC. Translated: CASSLPGTGTNEQFF. The chain carries TRBV6-6 and TRBJ2-1; 9 nucleotides align to TRBD1. The CDR3 is 15 amino acids. The junction had 9 bases not matched to a gene; V was cut back by 5 bases and J by 7 bases. Per germline, CDR1 MNHNY and CDR2 SVGAGI (reference sequence).

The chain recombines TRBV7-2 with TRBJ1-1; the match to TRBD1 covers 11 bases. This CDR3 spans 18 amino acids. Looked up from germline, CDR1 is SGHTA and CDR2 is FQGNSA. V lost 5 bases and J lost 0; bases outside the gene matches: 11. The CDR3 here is CASSPQPGQGDVNTEAFF. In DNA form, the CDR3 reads TGTGCCAGCAGCCCCCAACCGGGACAGGGGGATGTGAACACTGAAGCTTTCTTT.

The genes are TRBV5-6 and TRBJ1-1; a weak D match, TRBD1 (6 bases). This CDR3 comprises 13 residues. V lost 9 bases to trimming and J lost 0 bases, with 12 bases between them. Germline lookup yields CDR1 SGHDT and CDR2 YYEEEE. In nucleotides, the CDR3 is TGTGCCACTACCGGACAGCTGAACACTGAAGCTTTCTTT. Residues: CATTGQLNTEAFF.

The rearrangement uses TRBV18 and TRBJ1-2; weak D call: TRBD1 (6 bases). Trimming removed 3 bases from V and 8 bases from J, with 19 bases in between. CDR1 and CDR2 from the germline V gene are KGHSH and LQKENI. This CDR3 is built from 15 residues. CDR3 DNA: TGTGCCAGCTCACCCGACCGGCAACAGGGAAGAGGCTACACCTTC. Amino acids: CASSPDRQQGRGYTF.

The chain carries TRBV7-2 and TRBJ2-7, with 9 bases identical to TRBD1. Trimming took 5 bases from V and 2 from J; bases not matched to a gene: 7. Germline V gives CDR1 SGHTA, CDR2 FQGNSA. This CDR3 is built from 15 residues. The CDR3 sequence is CASSPGTGSPYEQYF. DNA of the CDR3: TGTGCCAGCAGCCCAGGGACAGGGAGCCCCTACGAGCAGTACTTC.